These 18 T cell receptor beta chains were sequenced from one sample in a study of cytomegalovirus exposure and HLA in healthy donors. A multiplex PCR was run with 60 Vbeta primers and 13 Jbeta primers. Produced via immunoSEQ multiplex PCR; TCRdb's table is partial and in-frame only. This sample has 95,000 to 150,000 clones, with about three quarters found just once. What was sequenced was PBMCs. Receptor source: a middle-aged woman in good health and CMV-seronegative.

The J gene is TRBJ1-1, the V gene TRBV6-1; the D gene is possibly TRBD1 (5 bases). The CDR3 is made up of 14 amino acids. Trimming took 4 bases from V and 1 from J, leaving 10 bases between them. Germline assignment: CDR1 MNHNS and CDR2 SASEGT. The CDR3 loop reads CASSVYRTNTEAFF. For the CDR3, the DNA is TGTGCCAGCAGTGTCTACAGGACGAACACTGAAGCTTTCTTT.

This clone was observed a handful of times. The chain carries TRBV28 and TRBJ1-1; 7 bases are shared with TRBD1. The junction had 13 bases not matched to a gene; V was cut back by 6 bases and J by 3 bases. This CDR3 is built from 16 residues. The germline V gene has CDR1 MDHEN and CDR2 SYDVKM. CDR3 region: CASSPRQGRGDTEAFF. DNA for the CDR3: TGTGCCAGCAGCCCCAGACAGGGCCGTGGGGACACTGAAGCTTTCTTT. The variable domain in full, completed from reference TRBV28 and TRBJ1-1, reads DVKVTQSSRYLVKRTGEKVFLECVQDMDHENMFWYRQDPGLGLRLIYFSYDVKMKEKGDIPEGYSVSREKKERFSLILESASTNQTSMYLCASSPRQGRGDTEAFFGQGTRLTVV.

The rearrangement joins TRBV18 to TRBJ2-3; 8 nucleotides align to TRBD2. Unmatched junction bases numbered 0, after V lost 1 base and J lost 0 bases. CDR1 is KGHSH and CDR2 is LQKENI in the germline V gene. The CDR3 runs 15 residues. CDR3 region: CASSPQRGSTDTQYF. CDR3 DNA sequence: TGTGCCAGCTCACCACAGCGGGGGAGCACAGATACGCAGTATTTT.

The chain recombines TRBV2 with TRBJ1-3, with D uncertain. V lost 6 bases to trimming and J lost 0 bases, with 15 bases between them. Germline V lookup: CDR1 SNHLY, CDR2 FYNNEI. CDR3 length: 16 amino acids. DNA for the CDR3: TGTGCCAGCAGGGCTGTCGGGGTTAGCTCTGGAAACACCATATATTTT. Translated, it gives CASRAVGVSSGNTIYF.

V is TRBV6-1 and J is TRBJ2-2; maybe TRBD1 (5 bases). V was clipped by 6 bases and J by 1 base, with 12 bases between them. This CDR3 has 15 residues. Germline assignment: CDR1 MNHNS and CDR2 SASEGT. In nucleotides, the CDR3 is TGTGCCAGCAGCCCCTATACAGGGAACACCGGGGAGCTGTTTTTT. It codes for CASSPYTGNTGELFF.

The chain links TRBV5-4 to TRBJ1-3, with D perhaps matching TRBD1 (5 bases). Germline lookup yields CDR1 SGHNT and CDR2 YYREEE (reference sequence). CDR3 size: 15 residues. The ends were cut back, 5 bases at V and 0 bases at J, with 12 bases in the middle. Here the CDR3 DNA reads TGTGCCAGCAGGGGGGGGTCCCGCTCTGGAAACACCATATATTTT. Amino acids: CASRGGSRSGNTIYF.

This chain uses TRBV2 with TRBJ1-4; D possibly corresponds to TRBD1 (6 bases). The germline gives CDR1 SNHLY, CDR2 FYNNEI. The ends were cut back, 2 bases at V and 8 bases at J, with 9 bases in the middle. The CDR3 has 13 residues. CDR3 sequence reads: CASSEQGQEKLFF. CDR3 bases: TGTGCCAGCAGTGAACAGGGGCAAGAAAAACTGTTTTTT.

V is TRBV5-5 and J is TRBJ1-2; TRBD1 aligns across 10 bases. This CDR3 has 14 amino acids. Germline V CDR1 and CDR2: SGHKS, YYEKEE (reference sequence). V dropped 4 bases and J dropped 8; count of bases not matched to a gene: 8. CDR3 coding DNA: TGTGCCAGCAGCCTGACAGGGGGCGCGGTCGGCTACACCTTC. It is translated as CASSLTGGAVGYTF.

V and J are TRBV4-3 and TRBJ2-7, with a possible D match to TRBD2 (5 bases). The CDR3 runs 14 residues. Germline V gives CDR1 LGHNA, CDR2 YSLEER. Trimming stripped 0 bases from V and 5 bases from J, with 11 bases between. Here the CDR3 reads CASSQEEGTDEQYF. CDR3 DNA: TGCGCCAGCAGCCAAGAAGAGGGTACAGACGAGCAGTACTTC.

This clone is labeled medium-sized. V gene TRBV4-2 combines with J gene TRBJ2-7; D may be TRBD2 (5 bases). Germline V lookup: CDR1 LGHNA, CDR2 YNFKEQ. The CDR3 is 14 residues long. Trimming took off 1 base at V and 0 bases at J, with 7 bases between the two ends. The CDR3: CASSQGRTSYEQYF. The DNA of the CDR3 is TGTGCCAGCAGCCAAGGGAGGACCTCCTACGAGCAGTACTTC.

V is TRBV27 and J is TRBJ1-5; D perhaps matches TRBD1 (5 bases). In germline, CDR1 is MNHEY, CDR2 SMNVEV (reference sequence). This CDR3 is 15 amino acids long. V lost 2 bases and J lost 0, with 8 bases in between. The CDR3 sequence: CASSLRGDSNQPQHF. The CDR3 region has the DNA TGTGCCAGCAGTTTACGGGGGGATAGCAATCAGCCCCAGCATTTT.

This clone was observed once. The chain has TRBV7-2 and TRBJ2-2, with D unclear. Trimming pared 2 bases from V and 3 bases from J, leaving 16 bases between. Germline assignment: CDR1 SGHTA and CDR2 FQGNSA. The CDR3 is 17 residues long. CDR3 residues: CASSLTVRITDTGELFF. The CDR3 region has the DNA TGTGCCAGCAGCTTAACAGTGCGAATTACTGACACCGGGGAGCTGTTTTTT. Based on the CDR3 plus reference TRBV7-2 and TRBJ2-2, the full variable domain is GAGVSQSPSNKVTEKGKDVELRCDPISGHTALYWYRQSLGQGLEFLIYFQGNSAPDKSGLPSDRFSAERTGGSVSTLTIQRTQQEDSAVYLCASSLTVRITDTGELFFGEGSRLTVL.

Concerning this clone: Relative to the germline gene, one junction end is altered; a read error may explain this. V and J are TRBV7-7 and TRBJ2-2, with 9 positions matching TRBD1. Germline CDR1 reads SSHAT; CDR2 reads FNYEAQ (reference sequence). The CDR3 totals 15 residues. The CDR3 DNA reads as TGTGCTAGCAGCCCTTGGACAGGGGAAACCGGGGAGCTGTTTTTT. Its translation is CASSPWTGETGELFF.

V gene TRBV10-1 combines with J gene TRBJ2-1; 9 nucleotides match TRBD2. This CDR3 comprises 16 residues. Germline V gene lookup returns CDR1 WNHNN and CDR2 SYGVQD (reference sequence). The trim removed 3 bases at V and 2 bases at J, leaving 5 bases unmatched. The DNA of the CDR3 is TGCGCCAGCAGTGAATTGACTAGCGGTCCCTACAATGAGCAGTTCTTC. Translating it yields CASSELTSGPYNEQFF.

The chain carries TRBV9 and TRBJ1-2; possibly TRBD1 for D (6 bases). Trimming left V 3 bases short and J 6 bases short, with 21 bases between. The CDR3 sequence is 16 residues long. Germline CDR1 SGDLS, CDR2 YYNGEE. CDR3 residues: CASSGDGFPAGDGYTF. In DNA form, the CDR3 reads TGTGCCAGCAGCGGCGATGGATTCCCTGCAGGGGATGGCTACACCTTC.

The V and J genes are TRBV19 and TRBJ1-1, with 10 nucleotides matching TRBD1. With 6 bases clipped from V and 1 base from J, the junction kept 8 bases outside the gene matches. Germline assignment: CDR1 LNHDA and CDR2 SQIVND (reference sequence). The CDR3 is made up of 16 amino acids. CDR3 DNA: TGTGCCAGTAGCCGGGACAGGGGCGTCAAGAACACTGAAGCTTTCTTT. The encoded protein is CASSRDRGVKNTEAFF.

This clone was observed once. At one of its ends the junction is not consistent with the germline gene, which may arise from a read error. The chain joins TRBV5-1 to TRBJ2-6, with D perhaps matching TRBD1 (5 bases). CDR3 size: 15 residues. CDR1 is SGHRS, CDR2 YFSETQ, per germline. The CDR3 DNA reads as TGCGCCAGCAACCGCGTTTCCCCTGGGGCCAACGGCCTGACTTTC. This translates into CASNRVSPGANGLTF.

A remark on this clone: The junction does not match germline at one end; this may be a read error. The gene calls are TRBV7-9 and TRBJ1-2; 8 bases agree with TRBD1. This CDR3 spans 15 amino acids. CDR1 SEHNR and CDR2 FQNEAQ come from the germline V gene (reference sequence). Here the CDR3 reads CSSSSGQGVNYGYTF. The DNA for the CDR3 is TGTTCCAGCAGCTCTGGACAGGGTGTGAACTATGGCTACACCTTC.